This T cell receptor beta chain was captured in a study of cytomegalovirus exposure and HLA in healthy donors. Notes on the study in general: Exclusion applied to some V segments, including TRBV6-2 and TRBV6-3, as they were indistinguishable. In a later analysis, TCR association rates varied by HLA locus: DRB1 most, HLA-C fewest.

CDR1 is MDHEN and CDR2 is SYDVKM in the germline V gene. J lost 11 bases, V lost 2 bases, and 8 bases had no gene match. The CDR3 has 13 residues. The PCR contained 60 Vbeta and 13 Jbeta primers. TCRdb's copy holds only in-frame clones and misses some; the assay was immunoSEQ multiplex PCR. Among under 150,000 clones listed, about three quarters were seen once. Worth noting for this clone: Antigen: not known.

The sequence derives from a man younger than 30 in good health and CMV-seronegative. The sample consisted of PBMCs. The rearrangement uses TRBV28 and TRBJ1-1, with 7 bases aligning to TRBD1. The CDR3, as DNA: TGTGCCAGCAGTTTAGTAGACAGGGTCGGGGCTTTCTTT. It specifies CASSLVDRVGAFF.